This is a list of T cell receptor beta chains from one sample in a study of beta chain features in type 1 diabetes. Measured with immunoSEQ multiplex PCR; TCRdb has only the in-frame clones, and not every one. The sample yields around 280,000 clones, approximately 15% seen once. The sample was naive CD4+ T cells from blood. These receptors all stem from a man aged 18 to 29 with type 1 diabetes. Each CDR3 is given with its conserved first and last residue. The order of the fields is J gene, V gene, D gene, clone size, CDR3 protein, CDR3 DNA. The D gene is left open where the match is weak. A row's size may be missing; if present it is once, few, many or a size class.

TRBJ1-2,TRBV18,NA,few,CASSPAGDGYGYTF,TGTGCCAGCTCACCGGCGGGGGACGGGTATGGCTACACCTTC
TRBJ2-7,TRBV5-4,NA,few,CASSLARSSSYEQYF,TGTGCCAGCAGCTTGGCCCGAAGTAGCTCCTACGAGCAGTACTTC
TRBJ2-2,TRBV6-6,NA,few,CASRGVGPTGELFF,TGTGCCAGCAGGGGCGTGGGGCCCACCGGGGAGCTGTTTTTT
TRBJ2-7,TRBV5-6,TRBD1,few,CASSRTGGIGQYF,TGTGCCAGCAGCCGGACAGGGGGCATTGGGCAGTACTTC
TRBJ2-3,TRBV7-2,TRBD2,few,CASSSRLLAGGPVTDTQYF,TGTGCCAGCAGCTCCCGCCTACTAGCGGGGGGGCCGGTCACAGATACGCAGTATTTT
TRBJ2-7,TRBV25-1,NA,few,CASSQTAYEQYF,TGTGCCAGCAGCCAGACAGCTTACGAGCAGTACTTC
TRBJ1-1,TRBV7-2,TRBD1,few,CASSLGRDSHTEAFF,TGTGCCAGCAGCTTGGGAAGGGACAGTCACACTGAAGCTTTCTTT
TRBJ1-2,TRBV4-3,NA,NA,CASSQDRPGVYGYTF,TGCGCCAGCAGCCAAGATAGGCCGGGGGTCTATGGCTACACCTTC
TRBJ1-1,TRBV29-1,NA,NA,CSVALHAGLDTEAFF,TGCAGCGTTGCCTTACACGCAGGATTGGACACTGAAGCTTTCTTT
TRBJ1-5,TRBV2,NA,few,CASSDRGNQPQHF,TGTGCCAGCAGTGATCGGGGGAATCAGCCCCAGCATTTT
TRBJ2-3,TRBV4-1,NA,few,CASSQDTFTDTQYF,TGCGCCAGCAGCCAAGATACATTCACAGATACGCAGTATTTT
TRBJ2-7,TRBV6-1,NA,few,CASSPGFYEQYF,TGTGCCAGCAGCCCAGGGTTCTACGAGCAGTACTTC
TRBJ1-1,TRBV7-2,TRBD1,few,CASSASTGGSTEAFF,TGTGCCAGCAGCGCAAGTACAGGGGGCTCCACTGAAGCTTTCTTT
TRBJ1-1,TRBV6-5,TRBD1,NA,CASGGQIHTEAFF,TGTGCCAGCGGGGGACAGATTCACACTGAAGCTTTCTTT
TRBJ2-5,TRBV7-2,NA,few,CASSSGQQETQYF,TGTGCCAGCAGCTCTGGACAGCAAGAGACCCAGTACTTC
TRBJ2-1,TRBV9,NA,few,CASSVGDSANNEQFF,TGTGCCAGCAGCGTGGGGGACTCCGCAAACAATGAGCAGTTCTTC
TRBJ2-7,TRBV28,TRBD1,NA,CASSFPRDRTYEQYF,TGTGCCAGCAGTTTTCCCCGGGACAGAACCTACGAGCAGTACTTC
TRBJ2-1,TRBV9,TRBD2,few,CASSVVLAGGLYNEQFF,TGTGCCAGCAGCGTAGTACTAGCGGGAGGGCTTTACAATGAGCAGTTCTTC
TRBJ2-7,TRBV5-4,TRBD1,few,CASRFTGASSYEQYF,TGTGCCAGCAGGTTTACAGGGGCCTCCTCCTACGAGCAGTACTTC
TRBJ1-5,TRBV5-1,TRBD1,NA,CASSPQGASNQPQHF,TGCGCCAGCAGCCCACAGGGGGCGAGCAATCAGCCCCAGCATTTT
TRBJ1-1,TRBV6-5,TRBD1,NA,CASTITGQGVSEAFF,TGTGCCAGCACCATAACGGGACAGGGGGTATCTGAAGCTTTCTTT
TRBJ2-5,TRBV30,TRBD2,NA,CAWSVWAGGPRETQYF,TGTGCCTGGAGTGTCTGGGCGGGGGGGCCGAGGGAGACCCAGTACTTC
TRBJ1-2,TRBV5-4,TRBD1,NA,CASSLEQGPNYGYTF,TGTGCCAGCAGCTTGGAACAGGGGCCAAACTATGGCTACACCTTC
TRBJ2-1,TRBV2,TRBD2,few,CASKESVGGDYNEQFF,TGTGCCAGCAAGGAGTCCGTGGGAGGGGACTACAATGAGCAGTTCTTC
TRBJ2-5,TRBV30,TRBD2,NA,CAWTLPGGKETQYF,TGTGCCTGGACGCTACCGGGAGGGAAAGAGACCCAGTACTTC
TRBJ2-7,TRBV19,NA,NA,CASTPTEGLYEQYF,TGTGCCAGTACCCCCACGGAGGGCCTCTACGAGCAGTACTTC
TRBJ2-2,TRBV12-5,TRBD2,NA,CASGLGLAGDTGELFF,TGTGCTAGTGGTTTGGGGCTAGCGGGGGACACCGGGGAGCTGTTTTTT
TRBJ1-2,TRBV6-6,TRBD1,NA,CASSPRQGDNGYTF,TGTGCCAGCAGTCCCAGACAGGGAGACAATGGCTACACCTTC
TRBJ2-3,TRBV7-2,NA,few,CASSLGPGGTDTQYF,TGTGCCAGCAGCTTAGGGCCTGGAGGCACAGATACGCAGTATTTT